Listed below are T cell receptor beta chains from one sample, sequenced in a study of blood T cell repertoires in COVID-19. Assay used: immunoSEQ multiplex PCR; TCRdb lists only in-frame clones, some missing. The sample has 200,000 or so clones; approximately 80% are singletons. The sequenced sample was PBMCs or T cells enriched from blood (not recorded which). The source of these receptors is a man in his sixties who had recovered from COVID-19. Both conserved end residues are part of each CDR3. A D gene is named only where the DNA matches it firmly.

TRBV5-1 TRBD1 CASSINPTGEGAGDTQYF
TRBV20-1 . CSARSVDTIYF
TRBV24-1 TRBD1 CATHQETGGNYGYTF
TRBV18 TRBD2 CASSPGERGVYEQYF
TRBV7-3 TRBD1 CASSLGSGTGGAEQYF
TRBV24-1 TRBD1 CATSDGGQAGGNQPQHF
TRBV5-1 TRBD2 CASSSPLAGGLGNIQYF
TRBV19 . CASSRQTGTNTGELFF
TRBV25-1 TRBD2 CASRVAGVNYNEQFF
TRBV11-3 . CASSPRSGGSKGTEAFF
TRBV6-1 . CASSEYQGYEQYF
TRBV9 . CASSVMGRAGPTDTQYF
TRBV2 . CASSEEVIQAEQFF
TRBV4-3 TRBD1 CASSLNRGTYEQYF
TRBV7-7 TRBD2 CASSTGLAGGPETQYF
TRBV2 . CASSNRPRGSDFYGYTF
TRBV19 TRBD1 CASSSDRGADTQYF
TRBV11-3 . CASSLPSTDTQYF
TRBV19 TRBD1 CASSIVGQGDSAEAFF
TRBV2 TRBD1 CASSPMDRGQAFF
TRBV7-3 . CASSLGQHGEQYF
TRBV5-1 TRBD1 CASSTGTASQETQYF
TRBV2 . CASSERGSGTEAFF
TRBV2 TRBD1 CASSQSGTDNLQFF
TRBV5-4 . CASSLEPGDREKLFF
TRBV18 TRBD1 CASSASQGASNYGYTF
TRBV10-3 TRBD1 CAISKGAAIGSGNTIYF
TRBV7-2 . CASSSTSSYEQYF
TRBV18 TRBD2 CASSPGTSGVGEQFF
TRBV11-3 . CASSFSSYEQYF
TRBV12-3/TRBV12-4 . CASSYRETQYF
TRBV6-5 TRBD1 CASRGQGWIYEQYF
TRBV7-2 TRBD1 CASSSGTGNIQYF
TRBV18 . CASSPPRGSSYEQYF
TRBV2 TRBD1 CASSAQGARQPQHF
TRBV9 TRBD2 CASSADLGGGITDTQYF
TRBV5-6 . CASSYPGSSYEQYF
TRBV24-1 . CATKRGVSGELFF
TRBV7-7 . CASSLTGGSRAQVHSSNQPQHF
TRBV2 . CASNSQGQGEAFF
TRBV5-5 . CASSLLAGGTDTQYF
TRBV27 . CASSLGQVLTSEQYF
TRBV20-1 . CSASFRIDSGNTIYF
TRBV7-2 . CASSPGQLLEETQYF
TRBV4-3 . CASSRLGGSHEQYF
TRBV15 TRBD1 CATSRDQGASAFSF
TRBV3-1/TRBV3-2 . CASSQEARNQETQYF